These 8 T cell receptor beta chains share one sample of origin, sequenced in a study of shared clonotypes between healthy human individuals. The table came from immunoSEQ multiplex PCR; TCRdb's copy has only in-frame clones and leaves some out. The sample has about 2.4 million clones; over 85% are singletons. The sample taken for sequencing was naive CD4+ T cells sorted from blood. Sample subset: CD45RA+ positively selected. The receptor source for this set is a man younger than 35 in good health.

The CDR3 nucleotides read TGCGCCAGCCAAAAACAGGGACAGGGGGCTTACGAGCAGTACTTC. Amino acids: CASQKQGQGAYEQYF. The chain joins TRBV4-1 to TRBJ2-7, with 12 bases that match TRBD1. V dropped 8 bases and J dropped 4; count of bases not matched to a gene: 9. Per germline, CDR1 MGHRA and CDR2 YSYEKL. The CDR3 consists of 15 residues.

This clone was seen a single time. The chain is built from TRBV7-3 and TRBJ2-3; D perhaps matches TRBD2 (5 bases). Germline V gene lookup returns CDR1 SGHTA and CDR2 FQGTGA. The CDR3 sequence is 18 residues long. V lost 2 bases and J 1 base, leaving 19 bases between the germline ends. Here the CDR3 DNA reads TGTGCCAGCAGCTTAGCCCCCCGGGGTCTCCAGGGCACAGATACGCAGTATTTT. Its protein is CASSLAPRGLQGTDTQYF.

This chain links TRBV19 with TRBJ2-1, with D perhaps given as TRBD1 or TRBD2 (5 bases each). The ends were cut back, 11 bases at V and 3 bases at J, with 14 bases in the middle. The CDR3 is made up of 13 amino acids. In germline, CDR1 is LNHDA, CDR2 SQIVND (reference sequence). CDR3 in amino acids: CAAAGTGYNEQFF. The CDR3 region has the DNA TGTGCCGCAGCCGGGACGGGCTACAATGAGCAGTTCTTC. The full variable domain, in which reference TRBV19 and TRBJ2-1 provide the parts outside the CDR3, is DGGITQSPKYLFRKEGQNVTLSCEQNLNHDAMYWYRQDPGQGLRLIYYSQIVNDFQKGDIAEGYSVSREKKESFPLTVTSAQKNPTAFYLCAAAGTGYNEQFFGPGTRLTVL.

The chain couples TRBV11-2 to TRBJ2-3; TRBD2 is a possible D gene (6 bases). Deletions cut 0 bases from V and 2 bases from J, with 12 bases between. The germline V gene encodes CDR1 SGHAT and CDR2 FQNNGV. This CDR3 has 16 amino acids. The DNA for the CDR3 is TGTGCCAGCAGCTTAGATCTCGCGGACTACACAGATACGCAGTATTTT. It codes for CASSLDLADYTDTQYF. Together with reference TRBV11-2 and TRBJ2-3, the CDR3 gives the full variable domain: EAGVAQSPRYKIIEKRQSVAFWCNPISGHATLYWYQQILGQGPKLLIQFQNNGVVDDSQLPKDRFSAERLKGVDSTLKIQPAKLEDSAVYLCASSLDLADYTDTQYFGPGTRLTVL.

The chain is built from TRBV7-3 and TRBJ2-2, with TRBD2 identical over 8 bases. Trimming at V came to 5 bases and at J to 1 base, leaving 6 bases not matched to a gene. The CDR3 runs to 16 residues. Germline lookup yields CDR1 SGHTA and CDR2 FQGTGA. The CDR3 reads CASSLLAGGNTGELFF. The CDR3 nucleotides are TGTGCCAGCAGCCTCCTGGCGGGGGGGAACACCGGGGAGCTGTTTTTT.

The rearrangement joins TRBV6-5 to TRBJ2-7, with 8 bases matching TRBD2. The CDR3 is 14 residues long. The ends lost 6 bases at V and 6 bases at J; junction bases unmatched: 10. CDR1 MNHEY and CDR2 SVGAGI come from the germline V gene. DNA of the CDR3: TGTGCCAGCAGCCCACTCGGGAGGGCTGTCGAGCAGTACTTC. Residues: CASSPLGRAVEQYF.

DNA for the CDR3: TGCAGCGTTTTCCTACAGGGAACGACCGGGGAGCTGTTTTTT. It specifies CSVFLQGTTGELFF. The chain is built from TRBV29-1 and TRBJ2-2, with D possibly being TRBD1 (6 bases). Germline V gene sequence: CDR1 SQVTM, CDR2 ANQGSEA. V was pared by 5 bases and J by 5 bases, with 15 bases between. The CDR3 is 14 amino acids.

The V gene is TRBV30, the J gene TRBJ2-5; TRBD2 might be the D (6 bases). The V gene's germline CDR1 is GTSNPN and CDR2 SVGIG (reference sequence). V gave up 2 bases and J gave up 3 bases, with 13 bases separating them. This CDR3 contains 14 residues. The CDR3 sequence is CAWSPGLKEETQYF. CDR3 DNA: TGTGCCTGGAGTCCGGGACTGAAGGAAGAGACCCAGTACTTC.